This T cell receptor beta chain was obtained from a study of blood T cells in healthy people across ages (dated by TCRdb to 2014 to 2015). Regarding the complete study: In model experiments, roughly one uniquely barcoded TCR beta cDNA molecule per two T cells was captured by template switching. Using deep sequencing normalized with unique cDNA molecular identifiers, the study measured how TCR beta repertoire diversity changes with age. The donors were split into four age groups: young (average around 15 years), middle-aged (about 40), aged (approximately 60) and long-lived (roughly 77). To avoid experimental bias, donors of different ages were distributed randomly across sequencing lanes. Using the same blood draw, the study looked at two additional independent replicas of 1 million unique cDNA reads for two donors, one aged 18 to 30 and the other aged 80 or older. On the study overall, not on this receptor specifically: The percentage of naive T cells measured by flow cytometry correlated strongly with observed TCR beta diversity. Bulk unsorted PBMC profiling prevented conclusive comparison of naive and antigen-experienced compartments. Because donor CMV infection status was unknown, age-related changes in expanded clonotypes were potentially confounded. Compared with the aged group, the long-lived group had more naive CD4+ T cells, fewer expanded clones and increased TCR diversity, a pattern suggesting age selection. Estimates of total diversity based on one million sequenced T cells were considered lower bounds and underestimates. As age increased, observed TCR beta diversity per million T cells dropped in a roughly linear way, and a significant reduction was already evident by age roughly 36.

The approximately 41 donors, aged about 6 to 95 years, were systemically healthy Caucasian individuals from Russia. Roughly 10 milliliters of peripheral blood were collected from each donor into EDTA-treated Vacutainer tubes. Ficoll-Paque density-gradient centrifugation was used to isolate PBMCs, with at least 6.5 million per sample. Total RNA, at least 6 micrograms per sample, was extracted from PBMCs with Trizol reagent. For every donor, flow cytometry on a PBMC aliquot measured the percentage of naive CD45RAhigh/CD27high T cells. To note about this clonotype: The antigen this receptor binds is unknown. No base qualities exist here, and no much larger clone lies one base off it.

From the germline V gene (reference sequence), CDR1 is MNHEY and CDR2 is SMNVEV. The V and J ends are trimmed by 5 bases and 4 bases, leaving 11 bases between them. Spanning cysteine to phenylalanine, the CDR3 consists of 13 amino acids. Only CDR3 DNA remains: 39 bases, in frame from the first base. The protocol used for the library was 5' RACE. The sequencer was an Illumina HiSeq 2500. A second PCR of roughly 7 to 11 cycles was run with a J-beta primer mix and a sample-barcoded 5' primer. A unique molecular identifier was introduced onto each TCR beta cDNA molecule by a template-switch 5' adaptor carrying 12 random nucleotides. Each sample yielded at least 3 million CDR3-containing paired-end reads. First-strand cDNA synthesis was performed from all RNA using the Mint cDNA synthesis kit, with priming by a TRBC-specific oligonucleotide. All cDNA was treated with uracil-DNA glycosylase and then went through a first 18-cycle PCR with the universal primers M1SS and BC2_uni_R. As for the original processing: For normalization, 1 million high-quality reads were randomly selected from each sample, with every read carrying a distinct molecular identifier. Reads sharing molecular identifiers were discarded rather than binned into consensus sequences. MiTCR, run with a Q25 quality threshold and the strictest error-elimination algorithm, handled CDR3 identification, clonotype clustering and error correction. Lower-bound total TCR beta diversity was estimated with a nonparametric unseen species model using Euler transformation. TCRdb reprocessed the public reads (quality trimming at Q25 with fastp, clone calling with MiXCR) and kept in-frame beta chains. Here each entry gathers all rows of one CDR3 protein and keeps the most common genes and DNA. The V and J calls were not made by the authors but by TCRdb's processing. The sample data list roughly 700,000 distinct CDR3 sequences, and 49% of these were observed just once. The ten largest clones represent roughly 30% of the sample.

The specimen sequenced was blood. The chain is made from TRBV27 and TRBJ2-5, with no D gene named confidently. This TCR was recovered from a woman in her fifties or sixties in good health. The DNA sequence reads TGTGCCAGCAGTACCATCGATCGAGAGACCCAGTACTTC. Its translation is CASSTIDRETQYF.